This T cell receptor beta chain was sequenced for a study of blood T cell repertoires in COVID-19. Study information: The study drew acute and convalescent COVID-19 samples from the United States, Italy and Spain.

The protocol was immunoSEQ multiplex PCR, while the TCRdb copy is restricted to in-frame clones and leaves out a portion. The profile shows 200,000 to 300,000 clones, approximately 89% of them singletons. Those enrolled, adults aged roughly 18 to 89 years, came from 25 or so US areas. The study assigned cohorts using participant-reported clinical history. The receptor was isolated from a woman aged 40 to 50 with acute COVID-19. The sequencing input was PBMCs or T cells enriched from blood (not recorded which).

This CDR3 is CASSFPPGETQYF. In DNA, the CDR3 is TGTGCCAGCAGCTTCCCGCCCGGGGAGACCCAGTACTTC. This rearrangement joins TRBV5-4 to TRBJ2-5; the D is unclear. The V and J ends lost 2 bases and 5 bases respectively, with 10 bases between them. The V gene's germline CDR1 is SGHNT and CDR2 YYREEE (reference sequence). This CDR3 has 13 amino acids. The full variable domain, rest sourced from reference TRBV5-4 and TRBJ2-5, is ETGVTQSPTHLIKTRGQQVTLRCSSQSGHNTVSWYQQALGQGPQFIFQYYREEENGRGNFPPRFSGLQFPNYSSELNVNALELDDSALYLCASSFPPGETQYFGPGTRLLVL.